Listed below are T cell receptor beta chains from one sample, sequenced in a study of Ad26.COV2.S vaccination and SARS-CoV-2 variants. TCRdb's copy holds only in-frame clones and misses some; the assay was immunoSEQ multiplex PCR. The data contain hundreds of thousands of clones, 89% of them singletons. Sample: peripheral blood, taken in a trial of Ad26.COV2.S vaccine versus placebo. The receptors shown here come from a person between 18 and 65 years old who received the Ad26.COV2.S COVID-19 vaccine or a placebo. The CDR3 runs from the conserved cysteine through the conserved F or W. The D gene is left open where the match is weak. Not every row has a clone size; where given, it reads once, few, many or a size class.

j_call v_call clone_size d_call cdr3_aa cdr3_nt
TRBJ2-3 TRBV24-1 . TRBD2 CATSDSSGGSRTDTQYF TGTGCCACCAGTGATTCTAGCGGGGGGTCCCGCACAGATACGCAGTATTTT
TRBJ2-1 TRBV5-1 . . CASSPRTASSYNEQFF TGCGCCAGCAGCCCTCGGACTGCAAGCTCCTACAATGAGCAGTTCTTC
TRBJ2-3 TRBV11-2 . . CASSLADTQYF TGTGCCAGCAGCTTAGCGGATACGCAGTATTTT
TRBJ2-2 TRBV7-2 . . CASSLRPDTGELFF TGTGCCAGCAGCTTGAGGCCGGACACCGGGGAGCTGTTTTTT
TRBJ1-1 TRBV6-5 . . CATGGLGALGAFF TGTGCCACCGGTGGTCTGGGGGCGCTTGGAGCTTTCTTT
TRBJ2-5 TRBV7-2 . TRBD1 CASSSPGGRTVGTQYF TGTGCCAGCAGCTCCCCAGGGGGCCGGACGGTTGGGACCCAGTACTTC
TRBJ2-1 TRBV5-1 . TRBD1 CASSFGTGGNNEQFF TGCGCCAGCAGTTTTGGGACAGGAGGTAACAATGAGCAGTTCTTC
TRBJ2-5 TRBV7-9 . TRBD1 CASSFGQGLETQYF TGTGCCAGCAGCTTCGGACAGGGGCTAGAGACCCAGTACTTC
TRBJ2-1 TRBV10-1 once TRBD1 CASSEMDRADYNEQFF TGCGCCAGCAGCGAAATGGACAGGGCCGATTACAATGAGCAGTTCTTC
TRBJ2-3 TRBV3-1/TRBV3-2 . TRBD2 CASSAGTRLDTQYF TGTGCCAGCAGCGCCGGGACTAGGTTAGATACGCAGTATTTT
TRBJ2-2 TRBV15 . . CATSRVGGVRTGELFF TGTGCCACCAGCAGAGTGGGGGGAGTGCGCACCGGGGAGCTGTTTTTT
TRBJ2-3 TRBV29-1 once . CSVFGPTDTQYF TGCAGCGTTTTCGGACCTACAGATACGCAGTATTTT
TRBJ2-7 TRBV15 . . CATSRAGSSYEQYF TGTGCCACCAGCAGAGCAGGGTCGAGTTACGAGCAGTACTTC
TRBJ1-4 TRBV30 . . CAWSDSRNEKLFF TGTGCCTGGAGTGATAGCAGGAATGAAAAACTGTTTTTT
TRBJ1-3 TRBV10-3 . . CAITSGNTIYF TGTGCCATCACGAGCGGAAACACCATATATTTT
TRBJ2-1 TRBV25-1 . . CASSEPEGQNNEQFF TGTGCCAGCAGTGAGCCAGAGGGGCAAAACAATGAGCAGTTCTTC
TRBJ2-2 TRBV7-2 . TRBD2 CASSWGLAGTGELFF TGTGCCAGCAGCTGGGGACTAGCGGGAACCGGGGAGCTGTTTTTT
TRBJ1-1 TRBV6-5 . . CASSSRGRGTEAFF TGTGCCAGCAGTTCCAGGGGTAGGGGCACTGAAGCTTTCTTT
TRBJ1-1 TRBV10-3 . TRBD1 CATTGAYTEAFF TGTGCCACAACAGGGGCGTACACTGAAGCTTTCTTT
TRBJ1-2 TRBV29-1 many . CSVLSPRAYGYTF TGCAGCGTTCTCTCCCCGCGGGCCTATGGCTACACCTTC
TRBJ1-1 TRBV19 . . CASSDRGPTEAFF TGTGCCAGTAGTGATCGTGGTCCCACTGAAGCTTTCTTT
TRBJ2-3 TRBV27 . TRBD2 CASSLGTSGRPDTQYF TGTGCCAGCAGTTTGGGGACTAGCGGGAGACCAGATACGCAGTATTTT
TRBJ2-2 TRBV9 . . CASSVVSGPGELFF TGTGCCAGCAGCGTAGTTTCCGGGCCCGGGGAGCTGTTTTTT
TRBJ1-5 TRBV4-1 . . CASSQALGGVGNQPQHF TGCGCCAGCAGCCAAGCCCTGGGGGGCGTAGGCAATCAGCCCCAGCATTTT
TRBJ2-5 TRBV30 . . CAWSVSAGSTLYETQYF TGTGCCTGGAGTGTATCGGCGGGGTCGACACTTTATGAGACCCAGTACTTC
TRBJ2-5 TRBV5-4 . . CASGAGAGETQYF TGTGCCAGCGGAGCAGGGGCTGGGGAGACCCAGTACTTC